These 6 T cell receptor beta chains came from one sample sequenced in a study of blood T cells in healthy people across ages. Primers used in a second PCR of roughly 7 to 12 cycles were a sample-barcoded 5' primer and a J-beta primer mix. TCRdb reprocessed the 5' RACE reads with MiXCR, giving one entry per CDR3 protein. Among about 1.4 million distinct CDR3 sequences listed, around 55% were seen once. Sequencing was done on a sample of blood. The source of these receptors is a man in his late teens or twenties in good health.

This clonotype was recorded a few times. The chain joins TRBV20-1 to TRBJ2-1; 7 bases agree with TRBD2. Germline V gene data show CDR1 as DFQATT and CDR2 as SNEGSKA (reference sequence). Trimming removed 1 base from V and 4 bases from J; junction bases left unmatched: 7. The CDR3 has 15 residues. This chain's CDR3 is CSARGPRGSYNEQFF. CDR3 nucleotides: TGCAGTGCTAGAGGGCCTCGCGGGAGTTACAATGAGCAGTTCTTC.

This chain connects TRBV28 to TRBJ2-1, with 10 bases identical to TRBD1. With 6 bases clipped from V and 8 bases from J, the junction kept 10 bases outside the gene matches. This CDR3 is built from 15 residues. The germline V gene encodes CDR1 MDHEN and CDR2 SYDVKM. The DNA of the CDR3 is TGTGCCAGCAGCACCCCCGGGACAGGGGAATATGAGCAGTTCTTC. Translating it yields CASSTPGTGEYEQFF.

The chain is built from TRBV3-1 and TRBJ2-1; 7 nucleotides align to TRBD2. CDR1 LGHDT and CDR2 YNNKEL come from the germline V gene (reference sequence). After removal of 5 bases from V and 4 bases from J, the junction contained 11 bases not matched to a gene. The CDR3 is made up of 16 amino acids. The CDR3: CASSFLREFGYNEQFF. For the CDR3, the DNA is TGTGCCAGCAGCTTCCTGCGGGAGTTTGGGTACAATGAGCAGTTCTTC.

This chain joins TRBV6-1 and TRBJ2-1; 7 nucleotides line up with TRBD1. The CDR3 has 14 residues. Germline values: CDR1 MNHNS, CDR2 SASEGT. Trimming cost V 5 bases and J 3 bases; bases outside gene matches: 4. The CDR3 sequence: CASSKQGNYNEQFF. CDR3 nucleotides: TGTGCCAGCAGTAAACAGGGGAACTACAATGAGCAGTTCTTC.

This clonotype was seen a handful of times. The chain employs TRBV24-1 and TRBJ2-7; D possibly corresponds to TRBD2 (5 bases). CDR1 KGHDR and CDR2 SFDVKD come from the germline V gene. CDR3 length: 14 residues. Trimming pared 4 bases from V and 2 bases from J, leaving 11 bases between. CDR3: CATSDPWETYEQYF. DNA for the CDR3: TGTGCCACCAGTGACCCATGGGAGACCTACGAGCAGTACTTC.

The chain employs TRBV27 and TRBJ2-7; 8 bases fit TRBD1. The germline V gene has CDR1 MNHEY and CDR2 SMNVEV (reference sequence). This CDR3 is built from 15 residues. The junction had 8 bases not matched to a gene; V was cut back by 3 bases and J by 4 bases. CDR3 sequence: CASSFFDRGPYEQYF. Here the CDR3 DNA reads TGTGCCAGCAGTTTCTTCGACAGGGGACCTTACGAGCAGTACTTC.